This entry lists 17 T cell receptor beta chains sequenced from one sample in a study of blood T cell repertoires in COVID-19. The assay was immunoSEQ multiplex PCR, and TCRdb's table has in-frame clones only and misses some. The profile shows about 280,000 clones, 65% to 90% of them singletons. Input material: peripheral blood. These receptors all come from a human donor in a cohort sampled during active COVID-19.

Concerning this clone itself: The identical CDR3 is also encoded by other nucleotide sequences in the sample. The V and J genes are TRBV3-1 (or the pseudogene TRBV3-2) and TRBJ2-4; D ambiguous. The CDR3 length is 14 residues. The germline V and J ends were trimmed by 0 bases and 0 bases, with 3 bases remaining between them. Germline V gene lookup returns CDR1 LGHDT and CDR2 YNNKEL (reference sequence). The CDR3 is CASSQDLAKNIQYF. The CDR3 DNA follows: TGTGCCAGCAGCCAAGATCTAGCCAAAAACATTCAGTACTTC.

The chain is built from TRBV15 and TRBJ2-3, with TRBD2 matching over 11 bases. Germline CDR1 and CDR2: LNHNV and YYDKDF (reference sequence). Losses at the gene ends were 0 bases for V and 0 bases for J; bases not matched to a gene: 8. This CDR3 has 19 amino acids. As DNA, the CDR3 is TGTGCCACCAGCAGAGATGCCGGGACTAGCGGTGGTAGCACAGATACGCAGTATTTT. Protein: CATSRDAGTSGGSTDTQYF.

The sample holds one count of this clone. The chain joins TRBV10-1 to TRBJ2-1, with 14 positions matching TRBD2. V dropped 0 bases and J dropped 7; count of bases not matched to a gene: 2. This CDR3 is built from 16 residues. Germline V CDR1 and CDR2: WNHNN, SYGVQD (reference sequence). The CDR3 sequence: CASSESRTSGRNEQFF. In DNA form, the CDR3 reads TGCGCCAGCAGTGAGTCGAGGACTAGCGGGAGGAATGAGCAGTTCTTC.

The CDR3 DNA is TGTGCCAGCAGCCCCTTCCCGGGACTAGTAAAGCCCCCGAACACCGGGGAGCTGTTTTTT. Protein: CASSPFPGLVKPPNTGELFF. The rearrangement uses TRBV7-3 and TRBJ2-2; 8 bases agree with TRBD2. This CDR3 is 20 amino acids long. Germline lookup yields CDR1 SGHTA and CDR2 FQGTGA. With 5 bases clipped from V and 0 bases from J, the junction kept 17 bases outside the gene matches.

The rearrangement links TRBV11-3 to TRBJ2-3; 8 positions match TRBD2. Looked up from germline, CDR1 is SGHNT and CDR2 is YENEEA. After removal of 5 bases from V and 1 base from J, the junction contained 5 bases not matched to a gene. CDR3 length equals 15 residues. This CDR3 is CASSRGGLGTDTQYF. The DNA for the CDR3 is TGTGCCAGCAGCCGCGGGGGGCTGGGCACAGATACGCAGTATTTT. The full variable domain, in which reference TRBV11-3 and TRBJ2-3 provide the parts outside the CDR3, is EAGVVQSPRYKIIEKKQPVAFWCNPISGHNTLYWYLQNLGQGPELLIRYENEEAVDDSQLPKDRFSAERLKGVDSTLKIQPAELGDSAVYLCASSRGGLGTDTQYFGPGTRLTVL.

The V call is TRBV3-1 (or the pseudogene TRBV3-2), the J call TRBJ1-5; D remains unclear. This CDR3 region has 14 residues. V was pared by 4 bases and J by 9 bases, with 16 bases between. The germline V gene has CDR1 LGHDT and CDR2 YNNKEL (reference sequence). CDR3 DNA: TGTGCCAGCAGCCCCTCTGGGAGTTTTGGGCCCCAGCATTTT. Residues: CASSPSGSFGPQHF.

The chain carries TRBV12-3 or TRBV12-4 and TRBJ2-1, with a tentative D call TRBD2 (6 bases). CDR3 length equals 13 residues. The V gene lost 4 bases and the J gene lost 6 bases, with 10 bases spanning the gap. CDR3 nucleotide sequence: TGTGCCAGCAGTTCGACTAGTGCCAATGAGCAGTTCTTC. Protein sequence: CASSSTSANEQFF.

The rearrangement joins TRBV5-5 to TRBJ2-7; 8 bases are shared with TRBD2. The J segment lost 0 bases and the V segment lost 5 bases, leaving 4 bases of the junction unmatched. The CDR3 has 14 residues. Germline V gene data show CDR1 as SGHKS and CDR2 as YYEKEE (reference sequence). CDR3 sequence (DNA): TGTGCCAGCAGATCAGCGGGAGTCTCCTACGAGCAGTACTTC. Its protein product is CASRSAGVSYEQYF. The full variable domain, its missing parts supplied by reference TRBV5-5 and TRBJ2-7, is DAGVTQSPTHLIKTRGQQVTLRCSPISGHKSVSWYQQVLGQGPQFIFQYYEKEERGRGNFPDRFSARQFPNYSSELNVNALLLGDSALYLCASRSAGVSYEQYFGPGTRLTVT.

The chain employs TRBV18 and TRBJ1-1, with D possibly TRBD1 on 5 matching bases. V was pared by 5 bases and J by 5 bases, with 12 bases between. CDR1 is KGHSH and CDR2 is LQKENI in the germline V gene. This CDR3 is 13 amino acids long. The CDR3 reads CASSGDLGTEAFF. The CDR3 DNA is TGTGCCAGCTCAGGGGACTTGGGGACTGAAGCTTTCTTT.

The rearrangement links TRBV30 to TRBJ1-2; the D is unclear. This CDR3 comprises 15 residues. Trimming cost V 0 bases and J 2 bases, with 13 bases left between them. Germline-derived CDR1 and CDR2 are GTSNPN and SVGIG (reference sequence). The CDR3 nucleotides read TGTGCCTGGAGTGTCTTTCTGGGCACGAACTATGGCTACACCTTC. This translates into CAWSVFLGTNYGYTF.

This chain joins TRBV18 and TRBJ2-3; D ambiguous. Germline V gives CDR1 KGHSH, CDR2 LQKENI. The CDR3 consists of 15 residues. V lost 3 bases and J lost 2, with 12 bases in between. The chain's CDR3 is CASSPYQEPTDTQYF. The CDR3 DNA is TGTGCCAGCTCACCTTATCAAGAGCCCACAGATACGCAGTATTTT.

The genes are TRBV27 and TRBJ2-6; D is possibly TRBD1 (6 bases). V shed 0 bases and J shed 1 base, with 10 bases lying between them. This CDR3 contains 17 residues. The V gene's germline CDR1 is MNHEY and CDR2 SMNVEV (reference sequence). The DNA of the CDR3 is TGTGCCAGCAGTTTATCCCCCAGGGGATCTGGGGCCAACGTCCTGACTTTC. Its protein product is CASSLSPRGSGANVLTF.

J is TRBJ2-2 and V is TRBV18; tentatively, D is TRBD1 (6 bases). The length of the CDR3 is 14 residues. Trimming stripped 3 bases from V and 6 bases from J, with 11 bases between. In germline, CDR1 is KGHSH, CDR2 LQKENI. The CDR3 DNA is TGTGCCAGCTCACCTGGACAGTTCCCCGGGGAGCTGTTTTTT. It translates to CASSPGQFPGELFF.

V and J are TRBV15 and TRBJ1-2, with TRBD1 identical over 7 bases. V dropped 3 bases and J dropped 5; count of bases not matched to a gene: 9. Germline V gene sequence: CDR1 LNHNV, CDR2 YYDKDF (reference sequence). This CDR3 is built from 15 residues. CDR3 nucleotides: TGTGCCACCAGCAGCGACAGGGTCGCCGGGTATGGCTACACCTTC. This sequence encodes CATSSDRVAGYGYTF.

This clone was counted ten times or more. The V call is TRBV14, the J call TRBJ1-5; D unclear. The V gene's germline CDR1 is SGHDN and CDR2 FVKESK. This CDR3 is built from 12 residues. Between the trimmed V and J ends, which lost 0 bases and 9 bases, there was a span of 6 bases. The CDR3 region is CASSQDNGPQHF. The CDR3 coding sequence is TGTGCCAGCAGCCAAGACAACGGGCCCCAGCATTTT.

The V gene is TRBV4-1, the J gene TRBJ1-4, with 10 bases aligning to TRBD1. CDR3 size: 17 residues. Germline loops: CDR1 MGHRA, CDR2 YSYEKL. Trimming removed 1 base from V and 9 bases from J; junction bases left unmatched: 11. DNA of the CDR3: TGCGCCAGCAGCCAAGGAAGGGCCGGGACAGGGGTTCAAAAACTGTTTTTT. Its protein is CASSQGRAGTGVQKLFF.

The V gene is TRBV19, the J gene TRBJ2-1, with D unresolved. The CDR3 totals 14 residues. From germline, CDR1 is LNHDA and CDR2 SQIVND (reference sequence). Trimming shortened V by 6 bases and J by 6 bases, and 15 bases separated the two germline ends. CDR3 sequence: CASSLAVATNEQFF. CDR3 coding DNA: TGTGCCAGTAGCCTTGCGGTAGCCACCAATGAGCAGTTCTTC.